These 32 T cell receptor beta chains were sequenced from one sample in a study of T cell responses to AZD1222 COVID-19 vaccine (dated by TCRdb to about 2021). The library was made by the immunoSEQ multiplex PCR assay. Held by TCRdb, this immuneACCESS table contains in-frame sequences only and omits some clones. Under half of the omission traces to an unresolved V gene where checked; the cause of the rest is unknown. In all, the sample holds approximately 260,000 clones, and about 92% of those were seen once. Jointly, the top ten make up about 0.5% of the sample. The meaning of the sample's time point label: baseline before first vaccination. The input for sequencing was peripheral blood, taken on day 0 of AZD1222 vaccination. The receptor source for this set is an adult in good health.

CDR3 DNA: TGTGCCAGCAGCTCGGACAACGAGCAGTACTTC. Its translation: CASSSDNEQYF. The chain recombines TRBV12-3 or TRBV12-4 with TRBJ2-7, with D possibly TRBD1 on 5 matching bases. The CDR3 runs to 11 residues. Trimming removed 6 bases from V and 5 bases from J, with 8 bases in between.

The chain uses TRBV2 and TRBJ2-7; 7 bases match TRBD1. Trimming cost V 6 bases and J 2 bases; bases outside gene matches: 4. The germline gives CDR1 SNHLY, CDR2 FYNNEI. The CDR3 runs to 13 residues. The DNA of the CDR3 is TGTGCCAGCAGGGGGACAGATACCTACGAGCAGTACTTC. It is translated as CASRGTDTYEQYF.

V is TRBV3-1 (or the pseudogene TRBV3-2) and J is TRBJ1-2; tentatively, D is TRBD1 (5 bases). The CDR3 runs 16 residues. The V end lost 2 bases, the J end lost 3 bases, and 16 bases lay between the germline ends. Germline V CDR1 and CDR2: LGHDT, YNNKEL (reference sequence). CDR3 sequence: CASSQRGAPRDYGYTF. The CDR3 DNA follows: TGTGCCAGCAGCCAAAGGGGAGCCCCCAGGGACTATGGCTACACCTTC.

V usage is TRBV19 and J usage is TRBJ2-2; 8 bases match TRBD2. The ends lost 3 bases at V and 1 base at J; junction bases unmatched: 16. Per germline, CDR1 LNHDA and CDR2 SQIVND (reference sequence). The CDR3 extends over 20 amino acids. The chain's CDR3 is CASSIPLRGGQSWNTGELFF. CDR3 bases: TGTGCCAGTAGTATTCCCCTCCGGGGGGGGCAAAGTTGGAACACCGGGGAGCTGTTTTTT.

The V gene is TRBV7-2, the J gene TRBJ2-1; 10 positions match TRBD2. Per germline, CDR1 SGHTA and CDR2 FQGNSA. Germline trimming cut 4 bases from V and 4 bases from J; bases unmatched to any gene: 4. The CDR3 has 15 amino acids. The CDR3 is CASSSQRGGYNEQFF. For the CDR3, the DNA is TGTGCCAGCAGCTCCCAGCGGGGGGGGTACAATGAGCAGTTCTTC.

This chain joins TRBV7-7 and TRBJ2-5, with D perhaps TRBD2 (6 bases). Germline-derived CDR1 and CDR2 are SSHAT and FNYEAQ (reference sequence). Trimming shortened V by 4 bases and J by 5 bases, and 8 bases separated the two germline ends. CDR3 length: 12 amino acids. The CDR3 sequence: CASSSSGETQYF. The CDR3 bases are TGTGCCAGCAGCTCAAGCGGGGAGACCCAGTACTTC.

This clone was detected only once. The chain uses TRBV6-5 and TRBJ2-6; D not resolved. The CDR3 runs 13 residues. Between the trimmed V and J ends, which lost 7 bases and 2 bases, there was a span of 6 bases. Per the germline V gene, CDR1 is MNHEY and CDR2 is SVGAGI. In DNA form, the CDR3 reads TGTGCCAGCATTGGCGCTGGGGCCAACGTCCTGACTTTC. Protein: CASIGAGANVLTF.

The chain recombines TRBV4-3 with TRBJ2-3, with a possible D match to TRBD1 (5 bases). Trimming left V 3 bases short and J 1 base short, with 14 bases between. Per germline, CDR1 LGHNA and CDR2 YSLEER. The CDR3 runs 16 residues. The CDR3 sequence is CASSQSPDTRTDTQYF. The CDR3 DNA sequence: TGCGCCAGCAGCCAGTCCCCGGACACCCGCACAGATACGCAGTATTTT.

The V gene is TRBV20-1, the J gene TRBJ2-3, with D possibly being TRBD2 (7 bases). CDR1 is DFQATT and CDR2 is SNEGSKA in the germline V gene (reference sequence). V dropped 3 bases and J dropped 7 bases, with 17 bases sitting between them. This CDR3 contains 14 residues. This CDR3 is CSASLGGGSNTQYF. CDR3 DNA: TGCAGTGCTAGTTTAGGGGGGGGTAGTAATACGCAGTATTTT.

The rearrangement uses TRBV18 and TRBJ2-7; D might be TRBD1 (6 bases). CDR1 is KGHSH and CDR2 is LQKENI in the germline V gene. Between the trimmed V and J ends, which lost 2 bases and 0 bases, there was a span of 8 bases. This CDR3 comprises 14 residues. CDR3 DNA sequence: TGTGCCAGCTCACCAAAAGGGGGCTCCTACGAGCAGTACTTC. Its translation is CASSPKGGSYEQYF.

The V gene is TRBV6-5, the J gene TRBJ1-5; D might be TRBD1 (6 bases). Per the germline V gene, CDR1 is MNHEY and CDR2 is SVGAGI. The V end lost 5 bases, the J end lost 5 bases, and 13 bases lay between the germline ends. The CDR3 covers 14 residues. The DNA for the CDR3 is TGTGCCAGCAGTCCCGAGGGGGGCGATCAGCCCCAGCATTTT. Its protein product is CASSPEGGDQPQHF.

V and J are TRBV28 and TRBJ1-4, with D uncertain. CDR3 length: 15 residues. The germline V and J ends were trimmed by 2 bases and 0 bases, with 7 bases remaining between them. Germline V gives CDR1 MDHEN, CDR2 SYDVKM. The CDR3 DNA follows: TGTGCCAGCAGTTTAGGCCGTACAACTAATGAAAAACTGTTTTTT. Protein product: CASSLGRTTNEKLFF.

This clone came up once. CDR3 protein: CASSEGTGSNQPQHF. The CDR3 DNA sequence: TGTGCCAGCAGTGAAGGGACAGGGAGCAATCAGCCCCAGCATTTT. The chain carries TRBV6-1 and TRBJ1-5; the match to TRBD1 covers 8 bases. This CDR3 has 15 residues. V lost 1 base, J lost 1 base, and 0 bases stayed unmatched. CDR1 and CDR2 (germline): MNHNS, SASEGT.

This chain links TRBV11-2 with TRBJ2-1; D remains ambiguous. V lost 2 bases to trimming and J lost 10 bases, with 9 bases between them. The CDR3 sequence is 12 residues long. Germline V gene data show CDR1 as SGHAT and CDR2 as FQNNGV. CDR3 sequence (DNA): TGTGCCAGCAGCTTACTCCTCGTGGAGCAGTTCTTC. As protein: CASSLLLVEQFF. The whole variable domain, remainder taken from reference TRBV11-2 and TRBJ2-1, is EAGVAQSPRYKIIEKRQSVAFWCNPISGHATLYWYQQILGQGPKLLIQFQNNGVVDDSQLPKDRFSAERLKGVDSTLKIQPAKLEDSAVYLCASSLLLVEQFFGPGTRLTVL.

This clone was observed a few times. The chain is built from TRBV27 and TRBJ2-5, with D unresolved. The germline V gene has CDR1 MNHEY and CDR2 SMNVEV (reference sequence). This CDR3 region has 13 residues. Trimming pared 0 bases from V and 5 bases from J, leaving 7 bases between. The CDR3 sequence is CASSLSVFETQYF. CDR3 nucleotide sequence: TGTGCCAGCAGTTTATCAGTTTTTGAGACCCAGTACTTC.

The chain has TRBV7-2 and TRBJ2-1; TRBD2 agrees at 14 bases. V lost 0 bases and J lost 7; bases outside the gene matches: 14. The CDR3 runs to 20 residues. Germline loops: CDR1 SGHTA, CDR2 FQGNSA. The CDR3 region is CASSLAQGLAGALGENEQFF. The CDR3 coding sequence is TGTGCCAGCAGCTTAGCCCAGGGACTAGCGGGGGCCCTGGGAGAAAATGAGCAGTTCTTC. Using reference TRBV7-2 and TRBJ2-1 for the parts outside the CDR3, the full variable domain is GAGVSQSPSNKVTEKGKDVELRCDPISGHTALYWYRQSLGQGLEFLIYFQGNSAPDKSGLPSDRFSAERTGGSVSTLTIQRTQQEDSAVYLCASSLAQGLAGALGENEQFFGPGTRLTVL.

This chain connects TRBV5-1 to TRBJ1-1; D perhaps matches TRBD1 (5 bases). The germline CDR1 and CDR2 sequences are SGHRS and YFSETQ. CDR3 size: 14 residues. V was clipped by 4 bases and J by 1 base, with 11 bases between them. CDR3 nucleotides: TGCGCCAGCAGCCCAGGGACTGAGAACACTGAAGCTTTCTTT. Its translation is CASSPGTENTEAFF.

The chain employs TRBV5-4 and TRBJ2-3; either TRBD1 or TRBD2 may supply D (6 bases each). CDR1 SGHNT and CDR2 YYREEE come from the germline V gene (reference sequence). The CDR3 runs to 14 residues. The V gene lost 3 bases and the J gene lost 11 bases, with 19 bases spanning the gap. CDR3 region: CASSWGDTQVGQYF. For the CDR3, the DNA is TGTGCCAGCAGCTGGGGGGACACCCAAGTCGGGCAGTATTTT. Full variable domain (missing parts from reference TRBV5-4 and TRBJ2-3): ETGVTQSPTHLIKTRGQQVTLRCSSQSGHNTVSWYQQALGQGPQFIFQYYREEENGRGNFPPRFSGLQFPNYSSELNVNALELDDSALYLCASSWGDTQVGQYFGPGTRLTVL.

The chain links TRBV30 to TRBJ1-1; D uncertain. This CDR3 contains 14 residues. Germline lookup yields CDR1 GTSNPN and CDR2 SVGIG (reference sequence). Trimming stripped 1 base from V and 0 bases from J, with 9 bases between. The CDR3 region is CAWSGTNMNTEAFF. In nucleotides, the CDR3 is TGTGCCTGGAGTGGGACCAATATGAACACTGAAGCTTTCTTT.

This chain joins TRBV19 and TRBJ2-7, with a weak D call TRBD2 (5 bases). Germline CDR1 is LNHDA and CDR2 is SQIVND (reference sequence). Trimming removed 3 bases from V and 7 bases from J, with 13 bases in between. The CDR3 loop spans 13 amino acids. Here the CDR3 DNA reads TGTGCCAGTAGTATTCTAAGCGGTAGGGAGCAGTACTTC. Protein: CASSILSGREQYF.

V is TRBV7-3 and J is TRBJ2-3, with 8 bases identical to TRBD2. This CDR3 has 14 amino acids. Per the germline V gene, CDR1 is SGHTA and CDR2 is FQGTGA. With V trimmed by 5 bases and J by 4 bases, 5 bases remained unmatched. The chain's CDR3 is CASSIGLAADTQYF. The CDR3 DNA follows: TGTGCCAGCAGCATAGGACTAGCAGCAGATACGCAGTATTTT.

The CDR3 DNA reads as TGTGCCATTTCCCTGGGGCCCACTGAAGCTTTCTTT. Translating gives CAISLGPTEAFF. The rearrangement uses TRBV2 and TRBJ1-1, with a possible D match to TRBD1 (5 bases). Trimming removed 10 bases from V and 4 bases from J, with 13 bases in between. CDR3 size: 12 residues. Looked up from germline, CDR1 is SNHLY and CDR2 is FYNNEI.

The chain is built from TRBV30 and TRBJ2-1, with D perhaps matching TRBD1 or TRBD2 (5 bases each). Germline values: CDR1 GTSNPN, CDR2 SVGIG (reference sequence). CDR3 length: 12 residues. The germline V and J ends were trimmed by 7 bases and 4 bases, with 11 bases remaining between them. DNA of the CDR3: TGTGCCTCCTCGGGACCTTACAATGAGCAGTTCTTC. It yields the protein CASSGPYNEQFF.

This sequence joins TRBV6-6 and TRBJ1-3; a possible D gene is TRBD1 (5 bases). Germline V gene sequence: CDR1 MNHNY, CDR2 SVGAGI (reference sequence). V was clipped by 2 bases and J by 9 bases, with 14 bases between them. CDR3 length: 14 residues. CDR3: CASSYDSTWGTIYF. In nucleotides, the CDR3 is TGTGCCAGCAGTTACGACAGTACTTGGGGCACCATATATTTT.

CDR3 sequence reads: CASSSLASTDTQYF. In nucleotides, the CDR3 is TGCGCCAGCAGCTCACTAGCGAGCACAGATACGCAGTATTTT. The chain combines TRBV5-1 with TRBJ2-3, with 7 bases aligning to TRBD2. The CDR3 has 14 residues. Germline V CDR1 and CDR2: SGHRS, YFSETQ. Trimming removed 3 bases from V and 0 bases from J; junction bases left unmatched: 1.

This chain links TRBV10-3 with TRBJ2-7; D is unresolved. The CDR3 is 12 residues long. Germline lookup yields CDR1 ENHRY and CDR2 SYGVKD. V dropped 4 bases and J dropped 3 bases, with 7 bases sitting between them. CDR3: CAISVGFYEQYF. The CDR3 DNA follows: TGTGCCATCAGTGTGGGGTTCTACGAGCAGTACTTC.

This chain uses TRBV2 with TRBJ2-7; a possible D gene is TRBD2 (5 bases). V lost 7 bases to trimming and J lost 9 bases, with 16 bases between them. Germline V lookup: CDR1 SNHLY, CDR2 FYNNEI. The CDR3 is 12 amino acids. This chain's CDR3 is CASTSEGNLQYF. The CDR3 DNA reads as TGTGCCAGCACCTCAGAGGGAAACTTGCAGTACTTC.

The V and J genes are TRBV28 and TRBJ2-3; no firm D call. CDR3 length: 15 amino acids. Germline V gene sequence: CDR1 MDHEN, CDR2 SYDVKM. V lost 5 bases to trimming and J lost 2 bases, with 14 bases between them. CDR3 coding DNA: TGTGCCAGCAGTCCCGAAACCGGGCACACAGATACGCAGTATTTT. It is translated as CASSPETGHTDTQYF.

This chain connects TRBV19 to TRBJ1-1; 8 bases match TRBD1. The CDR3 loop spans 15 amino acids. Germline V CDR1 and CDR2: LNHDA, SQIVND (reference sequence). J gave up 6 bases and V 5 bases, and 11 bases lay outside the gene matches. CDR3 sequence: CASSDPGQGSPEAFF. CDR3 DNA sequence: TGTGCCAGTAGTGACCCAGGACAGGGTAGTCCTGAAGCTTTCTTT.

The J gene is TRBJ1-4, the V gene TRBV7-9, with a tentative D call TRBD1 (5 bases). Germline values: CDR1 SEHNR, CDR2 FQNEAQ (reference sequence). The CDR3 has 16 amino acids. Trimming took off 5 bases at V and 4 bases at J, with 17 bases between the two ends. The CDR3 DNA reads TGTGCCAGCAGCCCGGGTAGGACATCGAGTAATGAAAAACTGTTTTTT. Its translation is CASSPGRTSSNEKLFF.

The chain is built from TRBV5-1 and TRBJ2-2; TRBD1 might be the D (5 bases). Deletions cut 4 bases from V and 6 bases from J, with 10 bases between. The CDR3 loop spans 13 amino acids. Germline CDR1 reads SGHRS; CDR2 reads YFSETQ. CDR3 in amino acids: CASSRTQAGELFF. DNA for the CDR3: TGCGCCAGCAGCCGGACACAGGCCGGGGAGCTGTTTTTT.

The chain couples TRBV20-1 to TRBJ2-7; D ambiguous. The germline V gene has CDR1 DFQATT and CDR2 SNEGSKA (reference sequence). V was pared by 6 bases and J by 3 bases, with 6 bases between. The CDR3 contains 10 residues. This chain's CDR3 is CSAGFYEQYF. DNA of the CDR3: TGCAGTGCCGGGTTCTACGAGCAGTACTTC.